This T cell receptor (beta chain) was identified during a study of response to subunit inactivated influenza vaccine. Study outcomes and limitations: The authors offered the suggestion that each seasonal influenza vaccination recruits few new T cells.

TCRdb re-derived calls from the RT-PCR reads in MiXCR, one entry per CDR3 protein. The data contain approximately 530,000 distinct CDR3 sequences, 13% of them singletons. Worth noting for this clonotype: Its cognate antigen is unknown.

In germline, CDR1 is KGHDR, CDR2 SFDVKD. Trimming left V 3 bases short and J 4 bases short, with 8 bases between. This CDR3 contains 14 residues. The TCR sequence derives from a man over 45 who received an inactivated influenza vaccine. The chain employs TRBV24-1 and TRBJ2-2; possibly TRBD2 for D (5 bases). The sample in question was PBMCs from blood, obtained more than 35 days after vaccination. In nucleotides, the CDR3 is TGTGCCACCAGTGATGGACTTCTCACCGGGGAGCTGTTTTTT. Translation gives CATSDGLLTGELFF.